This T cell receptor (beta chain) was recovered during a study of shared clonotypes between healthy human individuals. Study findings and constraints: Estimated richness values were generally larger in naive subsets than in memory subsets.

It was CD45RO-negative cells, positively selected for CCR7, that made up naive CD8 cells, with terminally differentiated effector memory CD45RA+ cells excluded. Only in-frame clones appear in the TCRdb table, and some are missing; sequencing was by immunoSEQ multiplex PCR. The table has about 2,200,000 clones, roughly 91% seen once. Germline V CDR1 and CDR2: MDHEN, SYDVKM. The CDR3 loop spans 14 amino acids. V lost 5 bases and J 1 base, leaving 11 bases between the germline ends. A few counts support this clone. The antigen remains undetermined. The V call is TRBV28, the J call TRBJ1-1; perhaps TRBD1 as D (5 bases). Sequences were obtained from naive CD8+ T cells from PBMCs. This TCR was recovered from a man younger than 35 in good health. Some clones in this sample may be carry-over from other donors' samples. The CDR3 DNA sequence: TGTGCCAGCAGTCCTTGGACATGGAACACTGAAGCTTTCTTT. Protein: CASSPWTWNTEAFF.